Following are 22 T cell receptor beta chains from one sample sequenced in a study of T-cell reconstitution after alpha-beta-depleted transplantation in children. Unique molecular identifiers were built into the TCRbeta library. A single record per CDR3 protein comes from TCRdb applying MiXCR to the PCR reads. The data contain around 960,000 distinct CDR3 sequences, roughly 29% of them singletons. The sample was PBMCs, mostly from graft donor cells, taken 360 days after TCRalphabeta/CD19-depleted stem cell transplant. The receptors here all came from a boy under two years old who had a stem cell transplant for SCID, so the T cells may come from the graft donor.

The J gene is TRBJ2-1, the V gene TRBV3-1, with D possibly TRBD2 on 7 matching bases. Germline V gene data show CDR1 as LGHDT and CDR2 as YNNKEL (reference sequence). The CDR3 extends over 14 amino acids. V was trimmed by 4 bases and J by 9 bases, leaving 16 bases between them. CDR3 bases: TGTGCCAGCAGCCCTTGGGAGGGGACAAGTGAGCAGTTCTTC. Translated, it gives CASSPWEGTSEQFF.

In DNA, the CDR3 is TGCAGCATATTCCGCGTCAGGGGCGGTCGGAACGAGCAGTACTTC. Translated: CSIFRVRGGRNEQYF. The rearrangement joins TRBV29-1 to TRBJ2-7, with a possible D match to TRBD1 (6 bases). From germline, CDR1 is SQVTM and CDR2 ANQGSEA. Trimming cost V 8 bases and J 5 bases, with 25 bases left between them. There are 15 residues in the CDR3.

The gene calls are TRBV12-3 or TRBV12-4 and TRBJ2-3, with D possibly TRBD2 on 6 matching bases. The CDR3 extends over 15 amino acids. Trimming shortened V by 7 bases and J by 0 bases, and 14 bases separated the two germline ends. The CDR3 sequence is CASTPEGSSTDTQYF. Here the CDR3 DNA reads TGTGCCAGCACTCCGGAGGGGTCTAGCACAGATACGCAGTATTTT.

This CDR3 reads CASSKRWTGAGKNIQYF. CDR3 in DNA: TGTGCCAGCAGTAAAAGGTGGACAGGGGCGGGCAAAAACATTCAGTACTTC. The chain joins TRBV6-1 to TRBJ2-4; 9 nucleotides agree with TRBD1. J lost 3 bases, V lost 5 bases, and 11 bases had no gene match. This CDR3 is built from 17 residues. Per germline, CDR1 MNHNS and CDR2 SASEGT.

The chain recombines TRBV12-3 or TRBV12-4 with TRBJ1-5; weak D call: TRBD1 (5 bases). CDR3 size: 15 residues. V was pared by 6 bases and J by 2 bases, with 14 bases between. The CDR3: CASSPVGAGNQPQHF. Here the CDR3 DNA reads TGTGCCAGCAGCCCAGTAGGGGCCGGCAATCAGCCCCAGCATTTT.

The chain joins TRBV7-9 to TRBJ2-1; D might be TRBD2 (6 bases). The CDR3 is made up of 17 amino acids. Germline-derived CDR1 and CDR2 are SEHNR and FQNEAQ (reference sequence). V was pared by 5 bases and J by 0 bases, with 17 bases between. As DNA, the CDR3 is TGTGCCAGCAGCGCCGGTTGGGCGGGGAGCTCCTACAATGAGCAGTTCTTC. Translating gives CASSAGWAGSSYNEQFF. The complete variable domain, with remaining parts taken from reference TRBV7-9 and TRBJ2-1, reads DTGVSQNPRHKITKRGQNVTFRCDPISEHNRLYWYRQTLGQGPEFLTYFQNEAQLEKSRLLSDRFSAERPKGSFSTLEIQRTEQGDSAMYLCASSAGWAGSSYNEQFFGPGTRLTVL.

The CDR3 nucleotides read TGTGCCAGCAGAGCGGGACAGCCCTACGAGCAGTACTTC. It encodes CASRAGQPYEQYF. J is TRBJ2-7 and V is TRBV7-9; D possibly matches TRBD1 or TRBD2 (7 bases each). This CDR3 region has 13 residues. V was trimmed by 6 bases and J by 2 bases, leaving 11 bases between them. From germline, CDR1 is SEHNR and CDR2 FQNEAQ (reference sequence).

This clonotype was picked up many times. The J gene is TRBJ1-2, the V gene TRBV12-3 or TRBV12-4; TRBD1 might be the D (5 bases). The ends were cut back, 2 bases at V and 7 bases at J, with 14 bases in the middle. This CDR3 has 14 residues. The CDR3 here is CASSLRGASGGYTF. The CDR3 DNA is TGTGCCAGCAGTTTACGAGGGGCTTCGGGTGGCTACACCTTC.

This clonotype was observed a handful of times. The rearrangement uses TRBV4-2 and TRBJ1-2, with 7 positions matching TRBD1. This CDR3 region has 15 residues. V shed 1 base, J shed 4 bases, and the junction held 6 bases outside the gene matches. CDR1 is LGHNA and CDR2 is YNFKEQ in the germline V gene. The CDR3 reads CASSQGQGTAYGYTF. The DNA for the CDR3 is TGTGCCAGCAGCCAAGGACAGGGTACCGCCTATGGCTACACCTTC.

This clonotype has more than one count but fewer than ten. The chain recombines TRBV5-1 with TRBJ2-7, with TRBD1 identical over 9 bases. The CDR3 runs 14 residues. V gave up 4 bases and J gave up 3 bases; unmatched junction bases: 5. Per the germline V gene, CDR1 is SGHRS and CDR2 is YFSETQ. For the CDR3, the DNA is TGCGCCAGCAGCCGGACAGGGGTTAACTACGAGCAGTACTTC. Its protein product is CASSRTGVNYEQYF.

In nucleotides, the CDR3 is TGTGCCAGCAGCCAAGTTAACCTAGACACCAGCTACGAGCAGTACTTC. It translates to CASSQVNLDTSYEQYF. J is TRBJ2-7 and V is TRBV4-2; D unresolved. Germline V CDR1 and CDR2: LGHNA, YNFKEQ. The length of the CDR3 is 16 residues. Trimming removed 1 base at V and 3 bases at J, with 16 bases between.

In this sample, this clonotype turned up a few times. The V gene is TRBV4-3, the J gene TRBJ1-5; D remains unclear. The germline V gene has CDR1 LGHNA and CDR2 YSLEER. With 0 bases removed from V and 1 base from J, the gap between germline ends came to 7 bases. The CDR3 runs to 15 residues. In DNA form, the CDR3 reads TGCGCCAGCAGCCAAGATGCACAAAGCAATCAGCCCCAGCATTTT. Translated: CASSQDAQSNQPQHF.

There are a few counts of this clonotype. The rearrangement joins TRBV6-1 to TRBJ2-4; tentative D call: TRBD1 (5 bases). Per germline, CDR1 MNHNS and CDR2 SASEGT. This CDR3 is built from 14 residues. Between the trimmed V and J ends, which lost 1 base and 4 bases, there was a span of 8 bases. Written as DNA, the CDR3 is TGTGCCAGCAGTGAAGACTACAGGAAAAACATTCAGTACTTC. It is translated as CASSEDYRKNIQYF.

The chain carries TRBV5-1 and TRBJ2-6; possibly TRBD1 for D (6 bases). Germline V gene lookup returns CDR1 SGHRS and CDR2 YFSETQ. V was trimmed by 3 bases and J by 2 bases, leaving 24 bases between them. The CDR3 totals 20 residues. The CDR3: CASSSPPGAISFPGANVLTF. The CDR3 DNA is TGCGCCAGCAGCTCCCCTCCAGGGGCGATTAGTTTCCCTGGGGCCAACGTCCTGACTTTC.

This clonotype has only a few counts. This CDR3 reads CASSVRGLGEAFF. The CDR3 nucleotides read TGTGCCAGCAGCGTCAGGGGGCTGGGTGAAGCTTTCTTT. This chain connects TRBV9 to TRBJ1-1; 8 bases line up with TRBD1. The CDR3 totals 13 residues. Trimming removed 2 bases from V and 7 bases from J; junction bases left unmatched: 4. CDR1 is SGDLS and CDR2 is YYNGEE in the germline V gene.

The CDR3 DNA reads TGTGCCAGCAGGACCGACCGGGGGGGGAGGGATACGCAGTATTTT. It translates to CASRTDRGGRDTQYF. The V call is TRBV12-3 or TRBV12-4, the J call TRBJ2-3, with 8 bases lining up with TRBD2. Germline trimming cut 6 bases from V and 6 bases from J; bases unmatched to any gene: 11. The CDR3 spans 15 residues.

The V call is TRBV4-1, the J call TRBJ1-5, with 9 bases fitting TRBD1. The CDR3 is made up of 16 amino acids. Germline lookup yields CDR1 MGHRA and CDR2 YSYEKL. J lost 4 bases, V lost 2 bases, and 6 bases had no gene match. CDR3 loop: CASSQPGTGRNQPQHF. DNA for the CDR3: TGCGCCAGCAGCCAACCGGGGACAGGGAGGAATCAGCCCCAGCATTTT.

This clonotype has only a few counts. The chain links TRBV10-3 to TRBJ2-7; tentatively, D is TRBD2 (6 bases). The V end lost 4 bases, the J end lost 0 bases, and 10 bases lay between the germline ends. This CDR3 spans 14 amino acids. Per germline, CDR1 ENHRY and CDR2 SYGVKD. This CDR3 is CAISVGGSSYEQYF. CDR3 nucleotides: TGTGCCATCAGTGTGGGGGGATCCTCCTACGAGCAGTACTTC.

This chain links TRBV5-5 with TRBJ1-3; D is uncertain. From germline, CDR1 is SGHKS and CDR2 YYEKEE (reference sequence). This CDR3 region has 13 residues. The germline V and J ends were trimmed by 3 bases and 4 bases, with 8 bases remaining between them. This CDR3 reads CASSSSVGNTIYF. CDR3 coding DNA: TGTGCCAGCAGCTCCAGCGTAGGAAACACCATATATTTT.

This clonotype was counted only a few times. The CDR3 protein is CASSLGGTSGANEQFF. CDR3 nucleotides: TGTGCCAGCAGCTTAGGAGGGACTAGCGGGGCGAATGAGCAGTTCTTC. The chain recombines TRBV5-5 with TRBJ2-1; 13 nucleotides align to TRBD2. Unmatched junction bases numbered 6, after V lost 2 bases and J lost 7 bases. Germline lookup yields CDR1 SGHKS and CDR2 YYEKEE (reference sequence). This CDR3 has 16 residues. Looking up the rest from reference TRBV5-5 and TRBJ2-1 gives the full variable domain: DAGVTQSPTHLIKTRGQQVTLRCSPISGHKSVSWYQQVLGQGPQFIFQYYEKEERGRGNFPDRFSARQFPNYSSELNVNALLLGDSALYLCASSLGGTSGANEQFFGPGTRLTVL.

This clonotype was observed a single time. The chain couples TRBV9 to TRBJ2-2, with D perhaps matching TRBD1 (7 bases). The CDR3 has 17 residues. CDR1 and CDR2 (germline): SGDLS, YYNGEE. Trimming removed 2 bases from V and 0 bases from J, with 14 bases in between. CDR3 sequence reads: CASSVPTRGANTGELFF. The CDR3, as DNA: TGTGCCAGCAGCGTCCCCACCAGGGGGGCGAACACCGGGGAGCTGTTTTTT. Full variable domain (rest looked up from reference TRBV9 and TRBJ2-2): DSGVTQTPKHLITATGQRVTLRCSPRSGDLSVYWYQQSLDQGLQFLIQYYNGEERAKGNILERFSAQQFPDLHSELNLSSLELGDSALYFCASSVPTRGANTGELFFGEGSRLTVL.

This clonotype has only a few counts. The chain uses TRBV5-1 and TRBJ2-1; 8 bases are shared with TRBD2. J gave up 1 base and V 4 bases, and 7 bases lay outside the gene matches. The germline V gene has CDR1 SGHRS and CDR2 YFSETQ. The CDR3 spans 16 residues. The CDR3 loop reads CASSLKGLESYNEQFF. CDR3 coding DNA: TGCGCCAGCAGCCTTAAGGGACTAGAGTCCTACAATGAGCAGTTCTTC.